These 11 T cell receptor beta chains originate from one sample sequenced in a study of blood T cell repertoires in COVID-19. Generated by immunoSEQ multiplex PCR, the TCRdb table keeps only in-frame clones and is missing some. This sample carries more than 250,000 clones, around 90% of them seen once, and the ten largest clones take about 6%. Sequenced input: PBMCs or T cells enriched from blood (not recorded which). Every receptor here comes from a woman aged 40 to 50 who had recovered from COVID-19.

The gene calls are TRBV5-1 and TRBJ1-1; 7 bases align to TRBD1. CDR1 and CDR2 (germline): SGHRS, YFSETQ. The trim removed 3 bases at V and 0 bases at J, leaving 5 bases unmatched. This CDR3 spans 15 amino acids. The CDR3 DNA sequence: TGCGCCAGCAGCTGGGGACAGCCAGTGAACACTGAAGCTTTCTTT. Encoded protein: CASSWGQPVNTEAFF.

This chain connects TRBV7-8 to TRBJ2-1; 8 bases align to TRBD2. The V gene's germline CDR1 is SGHVS and CDR2 FQNEAQ. There are 16 residues in the CDR3. V trimming: 2 bases; J trimming: 2 bases; junction bases outside the gene matches: 5. CDR3 coding DNA: TGTGCCAGCAGCTTAAAGCGGGAGTGGACCTACAATGAGCAGTTCTTC. As protein: CASSLKREWTYNEQFF.

J is TRBJ1-2 and V is TRBV28, with 9 bases lining up with TRBD1. The CDR3 length is 13 residues. Germline V gene sequence: CDR1 MDHEN, CDR2 SYDVKM. With V trimmed by 3 bases and J by 6 bases, 2 bases remained unmatched. The CDR3 is CASSFTGGNGYTF. CDR3 nucleotides: TGTGCCAGCAGTTTCACAGGGGGCAATGGCTACACCTTC.

CDR3 bases: TGCGCCAGCAGCTGGATAGCGGGATCAAGCACCGGGGAGCTGTTTTTT. It specifies CASSWIAGSSTGELFF. The rearrangement links TRBV5-1 to TRBJ2-2, with 8 bases matching TRBD2. Germline CDR1 SGHRS, CDR2 YFSETQ. Unmatched junction bases numbered 8, after V lost 3 bases and J lost 4 bases. The CDR3 is 16 amino acids.

This clone was counted only a few times. The chain joins TRBV4-2 to TRBJ2-7, with TRBD1 matching over 11 bases. The germline V gene has CDR1 LGHNA and CDR2 YNFKEQ. This CDR3 contains 16 residues. Unmatched junction bases numbered 9, after V lost 4 bases and J lost 4 bases. CDR3 in amino acids: CASSRSTGTGGYEQYF. Here the CDR3 DNA reads TGTGCCAGCAGCCGTTCTACCGGGACAGGGGGGTACGAGCAGTACTTC.

The chain employs TRBV6-2 or TRBV6-3 and TRBJ1-4, with D possibly TRBD1 on 6 matching bases. The CDR3 loop spans 17 amino acids. Per the germline V gene, CDR1 is MNHEY and CDR2 is SVGEGT. V lost 1 base, J lost 5 bases, and 17 bases lay in between. CDR3 region: CASSYLGTIGANEKLFF. CDR3 nucleotides: TGTGCCAGCAGTTACTTGGGGACAATCGGCGCAAATGAAAAACTGTTTTTT.

The CDR3, as DNA: TGTGCCAGCGGACCGCGGGTCCTAGCGGGAGGGTTTCTGAATGAGCAGTTCTTC. Translation gives CASGPRVLAGGFLNEQFF. The J gene is TRBJ2-1, the V gene TRBV11-2; TRBD2 matches 12 bases. The CDR3 consists of 18 residues. The V segment lost 8 bases and the J segment 7 bases; nucleotides outside the gene matches: 18. CDR1 is SGHAT and CDR2 is FQNNGV in the germline V gene.

This clone was counted once. V gene TRBV11-2 combines with J gene TRBJ2-7, with D unresolved. CDR1 and CDR2 from the germline V gene are SGHAT and FQNNGV. Trimming took off 5 bases at V and 6 bases at J, with 14 bases between the two ends. CDR3 length equals 13 residues. The CDR3 spells CASSRVFGSEQYF. CDR3 nucleotides: TGTGCCAGCAGCCGGGTGTTCGGGTCCGAGCAGTACTTC.

This clone came up a few times. The genes are TRBV27 and TRBJ2-7, with D unclear. The CDR3 contains 12 residues. Trimming pared 6 bases from V and 2 bases from J, leaving 8 bases between. Germline loops: CDR1 MNHEY, CDR2 SMNVEV (reference sequence). The chain's CDR3 is CASRELPYEQYF. The DNA for the CDR3 is TGTGCCAGCAGGGAGCTGCCCTACGAGCAGTACTTC.

The chain employs TRBV9 and TRBJ2-7; 10 bases are shared with TRBD1. Germline-derived CDR1 and CDR2 are SGDLS and YYNGEE. CDR3 size: 16 residues. After removal of 4 bases from V and 0 bases from J, the junction contained 7 bases not matched to a gene. CDR3: CASSTGRTGGSYEQYF. CDR3 DNA: TGTGCCAGCAGCACTGGGAGGACAGGGGGCTCCTACGAGCAGTACTTC.

The CDR3, as DNA: TGTGCCAGCAGCCAAGTCCCCCGGTCACTAGCGGGAGGGGGGGGGCGCGAGCAGTACTTC. Amino acid sequence: CASSQVPRSLAGGGGREQYF. The chain is built from TRBV3-1 (or the pseudogene TRBV3-2) and TRBJ2-7; 13 nucleotides align to TRBD2. The V segment lost 1 base and the J segment 6 bases; nucleotides outside the gene matches: 18. The germline gives CDR1 LGHDT, CDR2 YNNKEL (reference sequence). This CDR3 contains 20 residues.